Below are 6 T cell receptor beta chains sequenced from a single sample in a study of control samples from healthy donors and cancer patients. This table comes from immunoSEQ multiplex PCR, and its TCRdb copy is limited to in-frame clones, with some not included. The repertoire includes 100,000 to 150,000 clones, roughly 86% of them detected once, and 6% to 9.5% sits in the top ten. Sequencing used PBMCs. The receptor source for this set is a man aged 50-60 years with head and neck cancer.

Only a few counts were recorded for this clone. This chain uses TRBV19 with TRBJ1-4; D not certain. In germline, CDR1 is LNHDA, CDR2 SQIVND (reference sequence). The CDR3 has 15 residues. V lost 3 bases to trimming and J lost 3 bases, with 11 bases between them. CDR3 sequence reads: CASSINRRANEKLFF. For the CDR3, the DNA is TGTGCCAGTAGTATCAACCGGCGGGCTAATGAAAAACTGTTTTTT.

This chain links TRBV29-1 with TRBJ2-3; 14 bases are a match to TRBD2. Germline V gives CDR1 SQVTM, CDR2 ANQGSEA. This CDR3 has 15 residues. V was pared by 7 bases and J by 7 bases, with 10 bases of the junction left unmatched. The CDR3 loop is CSAVPGLAGVNTQYF. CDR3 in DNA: TGCAGCGCCGTTCCGGGACTAGCGGGAGTCAATACGCAGTATTTT.

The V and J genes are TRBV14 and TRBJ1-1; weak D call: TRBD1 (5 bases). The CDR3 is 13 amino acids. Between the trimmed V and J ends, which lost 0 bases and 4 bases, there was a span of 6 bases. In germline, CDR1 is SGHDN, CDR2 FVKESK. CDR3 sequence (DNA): TGTGCCAGCAGCCAAGATGGGGGCACTGAAGCTTTCTTT. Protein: CASSQDGGTEAFF.

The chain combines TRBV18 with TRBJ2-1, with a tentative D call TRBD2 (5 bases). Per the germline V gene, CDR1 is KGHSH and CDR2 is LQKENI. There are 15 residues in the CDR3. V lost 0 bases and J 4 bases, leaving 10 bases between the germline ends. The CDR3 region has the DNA TGTGCCAGCTCACCACCAGGGAGCGTTTACAATGAGCAGTTCTTC. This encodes CASSPPGSVYNEQFF.

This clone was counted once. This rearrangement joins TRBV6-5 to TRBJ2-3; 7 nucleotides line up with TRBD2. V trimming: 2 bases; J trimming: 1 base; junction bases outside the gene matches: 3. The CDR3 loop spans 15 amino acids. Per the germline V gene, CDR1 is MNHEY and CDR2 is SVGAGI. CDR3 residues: CASSYGRGGTDTQYF. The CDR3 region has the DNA TGTGCCAGCAGTTACGGTCGGGGGGGCACAGATACGCAGTATTTT.

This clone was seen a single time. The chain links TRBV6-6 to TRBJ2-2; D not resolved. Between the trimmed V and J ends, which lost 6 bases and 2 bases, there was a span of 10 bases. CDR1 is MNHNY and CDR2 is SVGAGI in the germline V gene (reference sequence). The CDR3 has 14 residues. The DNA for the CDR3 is TGTGCCAGCAGAATTGACACCAACACCGGGGAGCTGTTTTTT. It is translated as CASRIDTNTGELFF.